A single sample gave rise to the 5 T cell receptor beta chains below, sequenced in a study of blood T cell repertoires in COVID-19. Sequenced by immunoSEQ multiplex PCR; TCRdb stores in-frame clones only, minus some. Of around 150,000 clones listed, 80% to 90% were seen once; the top ten hold about 3.5%. The sample was peripheral blood. The receptor set was obtained from a man aged 65 to 85 with acute or convalescent COVID-19.

The CDR3 DNA follows: TGCGCCAGCGCCGCCGGGACAATGAACACTGAAGCTTTCTTT. It translates to CASAAGTMNTEAFF. V and J are TRBV10-1 and TRBJ1-1, with D possibly matching TRBD1 (6 bases). This CDR3 contains 14 residues. CDR1 WNHNN and CDR2 SYGVQD come from the germline V gene (reference sequence). V was shortened by 8 bases and J by 0 bases, with 13 bases between the two germline ends.

This rearrangement joins TRBV18 to TRBJ2-7; 9 positions agree with TRBD1. The V gene end was trimmed by 6 bases and the J gene end by 4 bases; junction bases not matched to a gene: 7. This CDR3 region has 14 residues. The germline gives CDR1 KGHSH, CDR2 LQKENI. The CDR3: CASSVGQGTYEQYF. In DNA, the CDR3 is TGTGCCAGCTCTGTAGGACAGGGGACGTACGAGCAGTACTTC.

This clone has just a few counts. This CDR3 reads CASSLAVMIGVQDNSPLHF. The CDR3 DNA follows: TGTGCCAGCAGCTTAGCGGTAATGATAGGGGTACAGGATAATTCACCCCTCCACTTT. This chain joins TRBV7-9 and TRBJ1-6, with a tentative D call TRBD1 (5 bases). The CDR3 contains 19 residues. In germline, CDR1 is SEHNR, CDR2 FQNEAQ (reference sequence). The ends were cut back, 0 bases at V and 5 bases at J, with 20 bases in the middle.

The chain combines TRBV4-1 with TRBJ2-7, with TRBD1 matching 7 bases. Trimming took 4 bases from V and 2 from J; bases not matched to a gene: 5. The CDR3 contains 14 residues. Germline V gene data show CDR1 as MGHRA and CDR2 as YSYEKL. CDR3 amino acids: CASSPRTGTYEQYF. The DNA for the CDR3 is TGCGCCAGCAGCCCTCGGACAGGAACCTACGAGCAGTACTTC.

This chain links TRBV4-1 with TRBJ2-5; D gene uncertain. The CDR3 sequence is 17 residues long. Trimming took 0 bases from V and 1 from J, leaving 15 bases between them. Germline V gene lookup returns CDR1 MGHRA and CDR2 YSYEKL. CDR3 amino acids: CASSQDKVGRVQETQYF. DNA of the CDR3: TGCGCCAGCAGCCAAGATAAGGTTGGCCGGGTCCAAGAGACCCAGTACTTC.